These 8 T cell receptor beta chains were all obtained from the same sample, sequenced in a study of breast tumors, draining lymph nodes, adjacent tissues. TCRdb re-derived calls from the multiplex PCR reads in MiXCR, one entry per CDR3 protein. This table has approximately 17,000 distinct CDR3 sequences, over 40% appearing once. Material: tumor-adjacent breast tissue. The receptors derive from a female donor with breast cancer. Some clones in this sample may be carry-over from other donors' samples.

V gene TRBV6-2 or TRBV6-3 combines with J gene TRBJ2-1; 11 bases are shared with TRBD2. Unmatched junction bases numbered 10, after V lost 6 bases and J lost 3 bases. CDR1 and CDR2 (germline): MNHEY, SVGEGT. The CDR3 sequence is 17 residues long. CDR3 nucleotides: TGTGCCAGCAGCGGGTTAGCGGGGGGGATAAACTACAATGAGCAGTTCTTC. Its translation: CASSGLAGGINYNEQFF.

V and J are TRBV4-1 and TRBJ1-2, with 12 bases fitting TRBD1. This CDR3 is 14 amino acids long. V gave up 5 bases and J gave up 7 bases; unmatched junction bases: 5. CDR1 is MGHRA, CDR2 YSYEKL, per germline. CDR3: CASSKGTGGTGYTF. CDR3 nucleotides: TGCGCCAGCAGCAAAGGGACAGGGGGCACTGGCTACACCTTC.

The rearrangement uses TRBV20-1 and TRBJ1-2; 9 positions match TRBD1. J lost 1 base, V lost 6 bases, and 6 bases had no gene match. CDR1 DFQATT and CDR2 SNEGSKA come from the germline V gene (reference sequence). The CDR3 runs 14 residues. In DNA, the CDR3 is TGCAGTGCAACGGGACAGGGCTTTAACTATGGCTACACCTTC. Its protein product is CSATGQGFNYGYTF.

By frequency in the sample, this clonotype is medium-sized. This rearrangement joins TRBV7-2 to TRBJ2-5; 10 bases fit TRBD1. V dropped 5 bases and J dropped 5; count of bases not matched to a gene: 5. Per germline, CDR1 SGHTA and CDR2 FQGNSA. The CDR3 loop spans 14 amino acids. The CDR3 region has the DNA TGTGCCAGCAGCCGCCGGACAGGGGGGGAGACCCAGTACTTC. It yields the protein CASSRRTGGETQYF.

This clonotype was observed at least ten times. The chain recombines TRBV12-3 or TRBV12-4 with TRBJ2-3; TRBD2 matches at 8 bases. The CDR3 totals 19 residues. Trimming cost V 7 bases and J 3 bases; bases outside gene matches: 21. The CDR3 coding sequence is TGTGCCAGCATCGGATTTTGGGGGAGGGCTAGCGGGCAAACAGATACGCAGTATTTT. It is translated as CASIGFWGRASGQTDTQYF.

By share of the sample, this clonotype is medium-sized (0.01 to 0.1%). The genes are TRBV6-2 or TRBV6-3 and TRBJ2-5; 9 bases align to TRBD1. CDR1 and CDR2 (germline): MNHEY, SVGEGT. V shed 5 bases, J shed 4 bases, and the junction held 5 bases outside the gene matches. The CDR3 has 14 amino acids. CDR3 sequence: CASSRPDRGETQYF. The CDR3 DNA is TGTGCCAGCAGTCGCCCGGACAGGGGAGAGACCCAGTACTTC.

There are many counts of this clonotype. The J gene is TRBJ1-5, the V gene TRBV6-6, with 10 bases aligning to TRBD1. The trim removed 5 bases at V and 2 bases at J, leaving 3 bases unmatched. Per germline, CDR1 MNHNY and CDR2 SVGAGI (reference sequence). The CDR3 extends over 15 amino acids. CDR3 protein: CASSPGTGGNQPQHF. The CDR3 bases are TGTGCCAGCAGTCCTGGGACAGGGGGCAATCAGCCCCAGCATTTT.

Relative to its sample, this clonotype is medium-sized (0.01 to 0.1%). The chain is built from TRBV7-8 and TRBJ1-2; no reliable D call. This CDR3 is built from 16 residues. Germline-derived CDR1 and CDR2 are SGHVS and FQNEAQ. V was shortened by 4 bases and J by 4 bases, with 19 bases between the two germline ends. CDR3 sequence (DNA): TGTGCCAGCAGCTCCCAGTTGTCAGGACGGGGCTATGGCTACACCTTC. Translation gives CASSSQLSGRGYGYTF.